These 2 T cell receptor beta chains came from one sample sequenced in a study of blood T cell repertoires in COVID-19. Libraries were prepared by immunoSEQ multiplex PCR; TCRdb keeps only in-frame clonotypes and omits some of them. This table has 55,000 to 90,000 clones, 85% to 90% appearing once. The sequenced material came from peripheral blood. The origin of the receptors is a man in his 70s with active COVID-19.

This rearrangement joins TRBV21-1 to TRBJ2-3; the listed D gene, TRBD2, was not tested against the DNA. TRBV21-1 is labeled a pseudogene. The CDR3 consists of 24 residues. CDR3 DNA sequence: TGTGCCAGCAGCAAAGTGGGGCCTAGCGGGAGGGCTCAATCAGTAAGGACTAGCACAGATACGCAGTATTTT. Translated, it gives CASSKVGPSGRAQSVRTSTDTQYF.

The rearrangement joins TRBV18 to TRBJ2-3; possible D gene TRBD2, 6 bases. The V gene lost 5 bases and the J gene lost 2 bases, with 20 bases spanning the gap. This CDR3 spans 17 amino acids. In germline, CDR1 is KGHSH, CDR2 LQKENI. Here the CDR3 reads CASSTVGVAETTDTQYF. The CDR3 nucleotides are TGTGCCAGCTCAACCGTCGGGGTAGCGGAGACCACAGATACGCAGTATTTT.